The 19 T cell receptor beta chains presented below share a single source sample, sequenced in a study of shared clonotypes between healthy human individuals. Sequencing used immunoSEQ multiplex PCR; TCRdb keeps in-frame clones, though not all of them. The profile covers some 2 million clones, with about 95% appearing a single time and around 1% taken by the ten largest. Naive CD8 cells were CD45RO-negative, positively selected for CCR7, excluding terminally differentiated effector memory CD45RA+ cells. Sequencing was carried out using naive CD8+ T cells sorted from blood. The source of these receptors is a young man in good health.

The chain has TRBV5-6 and TRBJ2-3; perhaps TRBD2 as D (6 bases). Germline CDR1 and CDR2: SGHDT and YYEEEE. The CDR3 extends over 14 amino acids. Trimming stripped 2 bases from V and 2 bases from J, with 9 bases between. The CDR3 sequence: CASSLPSDTDTQYF. The CDR3 DNA sequence: TGTGCCAGCAGCTTACCTAGCGACACAGATACGCAGTATTTT.

This chain uses TRBV15 with TRBJ2-4, with unresolved D. Trimming pared 5 bases from V and 0 bases from J, leaving 14 bases between. Germline V gene data show CDR1 as LNHNV and CDR2 as YYDKDF (reference sequence). CDR3 size: 16 residues. This CDR3 reads CATSERLDIAKNIQYF. For the CDR3, the DNA is TGTGCCACCAGCGAGAGGCTAGATATAGCCAAAAACATTCAGTACTTC.

The gene calls are TRBV4-1 and TRBJ2-1; TRBD1 matches at 12 bases. The V segment lost 4 bases and the J segment 7 bases; nucleotides outside the gene matches: 5. The CDR3 contains 15 residues. Per germline, CDR1 MGHRA and CDR2 YSYEKL. CDR3 DNA sequence: TGCGCCAGCAGCCCGGGACAGGGGGCCCTTAATGAGCAGTTCTTC. Its protein is CASSPGQGALNEQFF.

The chain uses TRBV4-1 and TRBJ2-7; D may be TRBD1 (6 bases). Germline V CDR1 and CDR2: MGHRA, YSYEKL. V shed 8 bases and J shed 4 bases, with 15 bases lying between them. The CDR3 covers 13 residues. CDR3 sequence (DNA): TGCGCCAGCTCCCATGGGGGCCCGTACGAGCAGTACTTC. It is translated as CASSHGGPYEQYF.

CDR3 nucleotide sequence: TGTGCCAGCAGCTTTGACAGGGGGAACACCGGGGAGCTGTTTTTT. It is translated as CASSFDRGNTGELFF. This chain joins TRBV7-2 and TRBJ2-2, with 8 bases fitting TRBD1. This CDR3 comprises 15 residues. The J segment lost 1 base and the V segment lost 3 bases, leaving 1 base of the junction unmatched. CDR1 SGHTA and CDR2 FQGNSA come from the germline V gene.

The chain links TRBV29-1 to TRBJ2-3; 7 bases are a match to TRBD1. The CDR3 has 13 residues. The V segment lost 3 bases and the J segment 1 base; nucleotides outside the gene matches: 1. CDR1 and CDR2 (germline): SQVTM, ANQGSEA. Here the CDR3 reads CSVDGQGTDTQYF. The CDR3 region has the DNA TGCAGCGTTGACGGACAGGGCACAGATACGCAGTATTTT.

The rearrangement links TRBV13 to TRBJ1-2; D call uncertain. There are 12 residues in the CDR3. Germline lookup yields CDR1 PRHDT and CDR2 FYEKMQ (reference sequence). Trimming took off 2 bases at V and 3 bases at J, with 4 bases between the two ends. This CDR3 is CASSLRDYGYTF. As DNA, the CDR3 is TGTGCCAGCAGCTTACGGGACTATGGCTACACCTTC.

The chain couples TRBV13 to TRBJ2-5, with a possible D match to TRBD2 (6 bases). The CDR3 is 14 residues long. The germline V gene has CDR1 PRHDT and CDR2 FYEKMQ (reference sequence). The V gene lost 5 bases and the J gene lost 2 bases, with 12 bases spanning the gap. This CDR3 reads CASSPPEGQETQYF. The CDR3, as DNA: TGTGCCAGCAGCCCGCCGGAGGGGCAAGAGACCCAGTACTTC.

The chain carries TRBV5-5 and TRBJ2-5, with TRBD1 matching over 8 bases. V shed 3 bases and J 2 bases; nucleotides not matched to a gene: 3. There are 14 residues in the CDR3. CDR1 and CDR2 (germline): SGHKS, YYEKEE (reference sequence). CDR3 residues: CASSSGTGQETQYF. The CDR3 DNA follows: TGTGCCAGCAGCTCCGGGACAGGTCAAGAGACCCAGTACTTC. The full variable domain, with the rest looked up from reference TRBV5-5 and TRBJ2-5, is DAGVTQSPTHLIKTRGQQVTLRCSPISGHKSVSWYQQVLGQGPQFIFQYYEKEERGRGNFPDRFSARQFPNYSSELNVNALLLGDSALYLCASSSGTGQETQYFGPGTRLLVL.

V gene TRBV10-3 combines with J gene TRBJ1-6; D unclear. Germline V lookup: CDR1 ENHRY, CDR2 SYGVKD. Trimming removed 2 bases at V and 7 bases at J, with 9 bases between. The CDR3 is made up of 14 amino acids. In nucleotides, the CDR3 is TGTGCCATCAGTGAGGGAGGGAACAATTCACCCCTCCACTTT. Translating it yields CAISEGGNNSPLHF.

The V gene is TRBV9, the J gene TRBJ2-1, with 8 positions matching TRBD2. This CDR3 spans 14 amino acids. V lost 6 bases, J lost 6 bases, and 8 bases stayed unmatched. CDR1 and CDR2 from the germline V gene are SGDLS and YYNGEE. DNA of the CDR3: TGTGCCAGCAACCCCGGGAGGGCAAGCAATGAGCAGTTCTTC. This codes for CASNPGRASNEQFF.

V usage is TRBV2 and J usage is TRBJ1-4; D not resolved. The CDR3 loop spans 12 amino acids. V was shortened by 4 bases and J by 3 bases, with 3 bases between the two germline ends. Germline V gene data show CDR1 as SNHLY and CDR2 as FYNNEI. The CDR3 reads CASSVANEKLFF. The CDR3, as DNA: TGTGCCAGCAGTGTAGCTAATGAAAAACTGTTTTTT.

V usage is TRBV11-1 and J usage is TRBJ2-2; 9 positions match TRBD1. This CDR3 is built from 16 residues. After removal of 3 bases from V and 2 bases from J, the junction contained 4 bases not matched to a gene. CDR1 SGHAT and CDR2 FQDESV come from the germline V gene (reference sequence). The chain's CDR3 is CASSLDRGRNTGELFF. The CDR3 bases are TGTGCCAGCAGCTTGGACAGGGGTAGAAACACCGGGGAGCTGTTTTTT. Full variable domain (remainder filled in from reference TRBV11-1 and TRBJ2-2): EAEVAQSPRYKITEKSQAVAFWCDPISGHATLYWYRQILGQGPELLVQFQDESVVDDSQLPKDRFSAERLKGVDSTLKIQPAELGDSAMYLCASSLDRGRNTGELFFGEGSRLTVL.

The chain recombines TRBV28 with TRBJ1-1, with 8 bases fitting TRBD1. Germline CDR1 and CDR2: MDHEN and SYDVKM. The CDR3 loop spans 15 amino acids. V lost 4 bases and J lost 5; bases outside the gene matches: 9. CDR3 amino acids: CASSSGQGLKTEAFF. The CDR3 DNA reads as TGTGCCAGCAGTTCCGGACAGGGTTTAAAGACTGAAGCTTTCTTT. The entire variable domain, with the rest obtained from reference TRBV28 and TRBJ1-1, is as follows: DVKVTQSSRYLVKRTGEKVFLECVQDMDHENMFWYRQDPGLGLRLIYFSYDVKMKEKGDIPEGYSVSREKKERFSLILESASTNQTSMYLCASSSGQGLKTEAFFGQGTRLTVV.

The J gene is TRBJ2-2, the V gene TRBV7-9; a possible D gene is TRBD2 (6 bases). Per germline, CDR1 SEHNR and CDR2 FQNEAQ (reference sequence). The CDR3 sequence is 16 residues long. The ends were cut back, 4 bases at V and 3 bases at J, with 15 bases in the middle. In nucleotides, the CDR3 is TGTGCCAGCAGCTCACAGCTTGCGGGGTACACCGGGGAGCTGTTTTTT. Protein: CASSSQLAGYTGELFF.

This chain joins TRBV10-1 and TRBJ1-1, with D uncertain. The CDR3 spans 13 residues. Trimming took off 1 base at V and 2 bases at J, with 5 bases between the two ends. The germline gives CDR1 WNHNN, CDR2 SYGVQD (reference sequence). The CDR3 nucleotides are TGCGCCAGCAGTGAGTATAGTAACACTGAAGCTTTCTTT. It encodes CASSEYSNTEAFF.

For this clone: Other DNA sequences within the sample encode an identical CDR3. This sequence joins TRBV27 and TRBJ1-1; D possibly corresponds to TRBD1 (5 bases). The CDR3 spans 14 residues. Between the trimmed V and J ends, which lost 2 bases and 4 bases, there was a span of 11 bases. Germline V CDR1 and CDR2: MNHEY, SMNVEV (reference sequence). CDR3 sequence: CASSLGGGGTEAFF. The CDR3 DNA reads as TGTGCCAGCAGTTTAGGGGGAGGTGGCACTGAAGCTTTCTTT.

This chain links TRBV30 with TRBJ2-3; D not resolved. CDR1 GTSNPN and CDR2 SVGIG come from the germline V gene (reference sequence). The ends were cut back, 3 bases at V and 2 bases at J, with 12 bases in the middle. The CDR3 loop spans 14 amino acids. CDR3 protein: CAWSYLQNTDTQYF. In nucleotides, the CDR3 is TGTGCCTGGAGCTACCTACAAAACACAGATACGCAGTATTTT. Complete variable domain (other parts from reference TRBV30 and TRBJ2-3): SQTIHQWPATLVQPVGSPLSLECTVEGTSNPNLYWYRQAAGRGLQLLFYSVGIGQISSEVPQNLSASRPQDRQFILSSKKLLLSDSGFYLCAWSYLQNTDTQYFGPGTRLTVL.

The CDR3 is CASSEAGTGLGQPQHF. CDR3 sequence (DNA): TGTGCCAGCAGTGAGGCCGGGACAGGGCTTGGCCAGCCCCAGCATTTT. This chain connects TRBV6-1 to TRBJ1-5; 9 bases are a match to TRBD1. The J segment lost 7 bases and the V segment lost 3 bases, leaving 10 bases of the junction unmatched. This CDR3 spans 16 amino acids. Germline values: CDR1 MNHNS, CDR2 SASEGT.